This passage covers 32 T cell receptor beta chains from one sample sequenced in a study of T cell responses to AZD1222 COVID-19 vaccine. Generated by immunoSEQ multiplex PCR, the TCRdb table keeps only in-frame clones and is missing some. The sample has more than 110,000 clones, more than 90% seen once. Sample: peripheral blood, taken on day 0 of AZD1222 vaccination. The receptors originated from an adult in good health.

The chain links TRBV7-9 to TRBJ2-3, with 10 positions matching TRBD2. Looked up from germline, CDR1 is SEHNR and CDR2 is FQNEAQ (reference sequence). The CDR3 has 18 amino acids. Trimming removed 6 bases from V and 4 bases from J; junction bases left unmatched: 16. The CDR3 sequence is CASSRSGRASTRPDTQYF. The CDR3 DNA reads as TGTGCCAGCAGTCGAAGCGGGAGGGCCTCTACTCGGCCAGATACGCAGTATTTT.

V gene TRBV7-6 combines with J gene TRBJ2-2; D unclear. The CDR3 is made up of 15 amino acids. The V end was cut by 2 bases, the J end by 2 bases, with 9 bases between. Germline V CDR1 and CDR2: SGHVS, FNYEAQ. CDR3 amino acids: CASSLRVSNTGELFF. The CDR3 nucleotides are TGTGCCAGCAGCTTACGAGTTTCTAACACCGGGGAGCTGTTTTTT.

J is TRBJ2-3 and V is TRBV7-2, with no clear D. Per the germline V gene, CDR1 is SGHTA and CDR2 is FQGNSA. Trimming stripped 5 bases from V and 4 bases from J, with 10 bases between. The CDR3 has 13 amino acids. The CDR3 DNA reads TGTGCCAGCAGCCGCCAGGCTTCAGATACGCAGTATTTT. Amino acids: CASSRQASDTQYF.

The V gene is TRBV6-1, the J gene TRBJ1-4; the D gene is possibly TRBD1 (6 bases). Germline CDR1 MNHNS, CDR2 SASEGT. This CDR3 is built from 13 residues. The V gene lost 2 bases and the J gene lost 7 bases, with 8 bases spanning the gap. The CDR3 nucleotides are TGTGCCAGCAGTGAACAGGGGTTTGAAAAACTGTTTTTT. It translates to CASSEQGFEKLFF.

The V gene is TRBV29-1, the J gene TRBJ1-5, with D possibly TRBD1 on 5 matching bases. The germline gives CDR1 SQVTM, CDR2 ANQGSEA. V was pared by 4 bases and J by 0 bases, with 13 bases between. CDR3 length: 15 amino acids. CDR3 nucleotides: TGCAGCGTTGGGTCCGGGACTGATAGCAATCAGCCCCAGCATTTT. It specifies CSVGSGTDSNQPQHF. Full variable domain (outside the CDR3, taken from reference TRBV29-1 and TRBJ1-5): SAVISQKPSRDICQRGTSLTIQCQVDSQVTMMFWYRQQPGQSLTLIATANQGSEATYESGFVIDKFPISRPNLTFSTLTVSNMSPEDSSIYLCSVGSGTDSNQPQHFGDGTRLSIL.

V is TRBV7-2 and J is TRBJ1-2; tentatively, D is TRBD1 (6 bases). The CDR3 is 14 amino acids. Trimming pared 1 base from V and 7 bases from J, leaving 13 bases between. Germline-derived CDR1 and CDR2 are SGHTA and FQGNSA. The CDR3 DNA follows: TGTGCCAGCAGCTTAGGGGTGGGGGCGAGTGGCTACACCTTC. Amino acid sequence: CASSLGVGASGYTF.

This clone turned up a few times. The chain has TRBV5-1 and TRBJ1-3; 9 nucleotides line up with TRBD1. Germline values: CDR1 SGHRS, CDR2 YFSETQ. The CDR3 length is 16 residues. Unmatched junction bases numbered 7, after V lost 2 bases and J lost 4 bases. The CDR3 sequence is CASSFRGQGSGNTIYF. The CDR3 region has the DNA TGCGCCAGCAGCTTTCGTGGACAGGGGTCAGGAAACACCATATATTTT.

J is TRBJ1-6 and V is TRBV11-2, with D possibly being TRBD1 (6 bases). V was pared by 4 bases and J by 10 bases, with 20 bases between. Germline V gene sequence: CDR1 SGHAT, CDR2 FQNNGV. The CDR3 consists of 16 residues. The CDR3 DNA is TGTGCCAGCAGCTCCTCCCCGGGCAGGGGAGACTCACCCCTCCACTTT. Encoded protein: CASSSSPGRGDSPLHF.

This chain uses TRBV7-8 with TRBJ2-5, with TRBD2 matching over 9 bases. Germline trimming cut 6 bases from V and 2 bases from J; bases unmatched to any gene: 4. Per the germline V gene, CDR1 is SGHVS and CDR2 is FQNEAQ. This CDR3 contains 14 residues. CDR3 in DNA: TGTGCCAGCAGACCGACTAGCGGACAAGAGACCCAGTACTTC. Amino acid sequence: CASRPTSGQETQYF.

This clone was counted only a few times. The rearrangement joins TRBV27 to TRBJ1-5; D not certain. The V and J ends lost 7 bases and 6 bases respectively, with 16 bases between them. The CDR3 is 14 amino acids. Per the germline V gene, CDR1 is MNHEY and CDR2 is SMNVEV (reference sequence). CDR3 sequence: CASMSRNGVQPQHF. DNA for the CDR3: TGTGCCAGCATGTCTCGCAACGGCGTTCAGCCCCAGCATTTT.

This clone has just one count. The V and J genes are TRBV7-9 and TRBJ1-1, with D tentatively TRBD1 (5 bases). CDR3 size: 13 residues. Germline CDR1 and CDR2: SEHNR and FQNEAQ (reference sequence). V was shortened by 3 bases and J by 1 base, with 6 bases between the two germline ends. Written as DNA, the CDR3 is TGTGCCAGCAGCTTCACAGGGAACACTGAAGCTTTCTTT. Translated, it gives CASSFTGNTEAFF.

About this clone itself: The identical CDR3 is also encoded by other nucleotide sequences in the sample. The chain couples TRBV7-9 to TRBJ1-2, with D perhaps matching TRBD1 (5 bases). Germline V gene data show CDR1 as SEHNR and CDR2 as FQNEAQ (reference sequence). The CDR3 runs to 13 residues. Trimming stripped 2 bases from V and 1 base from J, with 5 bases between. CDR3: CASSLQGNYGYTF. CDR3 in DNA: TGTGCCAGCAGCTTACAGGGTAACTATGGCTACACCTTC.

V gene TRBV4-1 combines with J gene TRBJ2-2, with 7 bases matching TRBD2. The length of the CDR3 is 17 residues. Unmatched junction bases numbered 12, after V lost 4 bases and J lost 4 bases. CDR1 MGHRA and CDR2 YSYEKL come from the germline V gene. CDR3 nucleotide sequence: TGCGCCAGCAGCCCCCCCGGCGGGAGTAGTAGCACCGGGGAGCTGTTTTTT. It codes for CASSPPGGSSSTGELFF.

The chain uses TRBV5-1 and TRBJ1-5; D gene ambiguous. From germline, CDR1 is SGHRS and CDR2 YFSETQ. There are 15 residues in the CDR3. V lost 0 bases, J lost 2 bases, and 9 bases lay in between. The CDR3 region is CASSLGPAGNQPQHF. The CDR3 region has the DNA TGCGCCAGCAGCTTGGGGCCAGCCGGCAATCAGCCCCAGCATTTT.

The chain joins TRBV4-1 to TRBJ1-4; D ambiguous. The CDR3 runs to 17 residues. Germline CDR1 and CDR2: MGHRA and YSYEKL. Deletions cut 4 bases from V and 0 bases from J, with 15 bases between. The DNA of the CDR3 is TGCGCCAGCAGCCTACATAGGGTAGAGGCAACTAATGAAAAACTGTTTTTT. It specifies CASSLHRVEATNEKLFF.

A few counts support this clone. The rearrangement uses TRBV27 and TRBJ1-1, with unresolved D. Germline V lookup: CDR1 MNHEY, CDR2 SMNVEV (reference sequence). This CDR3 region has 13 residues. V was cut by 4 bases and J by 6 bases, with 12 bases left in between. This CDR3 reads CASSSGRRAEAFF. CDR3 bases: TGTGCCAGCAGTTCCGGACGACGGGCTGAAGCTTTCTTT.

In its sample, this clone was seen once. The chain uses TRBV6-5 and TRBJ2-5; the match to TRBD1 covers 10 bases. V lost 6 bases, J lost 5 bases, and 6 bases stayed unmatched. CDR1 and CDR2 (germline): MNHEY, SVGAGI. The CDR3 totals 14 residues. The CDR3 region is CASSRDRGWETQYF. CDR3 bases: TGTGCCAGCAGCCGGGACAGGGGATGGGAGACCCAGTACTTC.

V gene TRBV19 combines with J gene TRBJ1-5; tentatively, D is TRBD1 (5 bases). V was pared by 9 bases and J by 4 bases, with 19 bases between. Germline CDR1 reads LNHDA; CDR2 reads SQIVND (reference sequence). The CDR3 extends over 15 amino acids. The CDR3 loop reads CASRTPTDINQPQHF. DNA of the CDR3: TGTGCCAGCCGTACCCCGACGGACATTAATCAGCCCCAGCATTTT.

The chain combines TRBV15 with TRBJ2-6, with D possibly TRBD1 on 5 matching bases. This CDR3 is built from 15 residues. Germline V gives CDR1 LNHNV, CDR2 YYDKDF (reference sequence). With 3 bases removed from V and 8 bases from J, the gap between germline ends came to 14 bases. The CDR3 bases are TGTGCCACCAGCAGGACAGCATCAAGACCCAACGTCCTGACTTTC. Amino acid sequence: CATSRTASRPNVLTF.

The chain employs TRBV18 and TRBJ1-2; 7 bases agree with TRBD1. The germline CDR1 and CDR2 sequences are KGHSH and LQKENI. The CDR3 sequence is 15 residues long. With V trimmed by 3 bases and J by 1 base, 5 bases remained unmatched. DNA for the CDR3: TGTGCCAGCTCACCCTTAACAGGGGTTAACTATGGCTACACCTTC. Its protein is CASSPLTGVNYGYTF.

The chain combines TRBV4-3 with TRBJ2-2; weak D call: TRBD1 (6 bases). Looked up from germline, CDR1 is LGHNA and CDR2 is YSLEER. The germline V and J ends were trimmed by 0 bases and 7 bases, with 12 bases remaining between them. The CDR3 covers 15 residues. The CDR3 DNA reads as TGCGCCAGCAGCCAAGACAGGCCAGGGGTCGGGGAGCTGTTTTTT. Its protein is CASSQDRPGVGELFF.

The genes are TRBV5-1 and TRBJ1-2; 10 bases line up with TRBD1. Per germline, CDR1 SGHRS and CDR2 YFSETQ. CDR3 size: 16 residues. J gave up 7 bases and V 0 bases, and 9 bases lay outside the gene matches. CDR3 sequence reads: CASSLAQGQGLLGYTF. DNA of the CDR3: TGCGCCAGCAGCTTGGCTCAGGGACAGGGGCTTCTTGGCTACACCTTC.

This CDR3 reads CASSPTGGAGDEQFF. The CDR3, as DNA: TGTGCCAGCAGTCCAACAGGGGGGGCTGGCGATGAGCAGTTCTTC. This chain links TRBV28 with TRBJ2-1, with D tentatively TRBD1 (8 bases). Germline-derived CDR1 and CDR2 are MDHEN and SYDVKM. The CDR3 runs 15 residues. The V end lost 5 bases, the J end lost 8 bases, and 19 bases lay between the germline ends.

The gene calls are TRBV19 and TRBJ1-2, with a tentative D call TRBD1 (5 bases). CDR3 length: 14 amino acids. CDR1 and CDR2 from the germline V gene are LNHDA and SQIVND (reference sequence). Trimming took 1 base from V and 5 from J, leaving 11 bases between them. The CDR3 DNA is TGTGCCAGTAGTATAGGGGGCGAATTTTATGGCTACACCTTC. It specifies CASSIGGEFYGYTF.

Here the CDR3 DNA reads TGTGCCAGCAGCGTGGATAACCACCGGGACGGTAGTTACGAGCAGTACTTC. Translating it yields CASSVDNHRDGSYEQYF. The chain joins TRBV9 to TRBJ2-7; possibly TRBD1 or TRBD2 for D (5 bases each). This CDR3 comprises 17 residues. CDR1 and CDR2 (germline): SGDLS, YYNGEE. V was cut by 2 bases and J by 4 bases, with 22 bases left in between. The variable domain in full, completed from reference TRBV9 and TRBJ2-7, reads DSGVTQTPKHLITATGQRVTLRCSPRSGDLSVYWYQQSLDQGLQFLIQYYNGEERAKGNILERFSAQQFPDLHSELNLSSLELGDSALYFCASSVDNHRDGSYEQYFGPGTRLTVT.

V gene TRBV24-1 combines with J gene TRBJ1-5; the match to TRBD1 covers 7 bases. The V segment lost 4 bases and the J segment 5 bases; nucleotides outside the gene matches: 7. This CDR3 region has 15 residues. Germline CDR1 reads KGHDR; CDR2 reads SFDVKD. CDR3 sequence reads: CATSDTTGYYQPQHF. CDR3 nucleotides: TGTGCCACCAGTGACACGACAGGGTACTATCAGCCCCAGCATTTT.

The chain joins TRBV4-1 to TRBJ1-2; 9 bases map to TRBD1. Looked up from germline, CDR1 is MGHRA and CDR2 is YSYEKL. The CDR3 length is 15 residues. J gave up 3 bases and V 2 bases, and 4 bases lay outside the gene matches. Written as DNA, the CDR3 is TGCGCCAGCAGCCAACCCGGGACAGGGCACTATGGCTACACCTTC. This codes for CASSQPGTGHYGYTF.

This rearrangement joins TRBV19 to TRBJ2-1; 8 bases fit TRBD1. Germline assignment: CDR1 LNHDA and CDR2 SQIVND (reference sequence). V lost 6 bases, J lost 4 bases, and 14 bases stayed unmatched. The CDR3 is made up of 17 amino acids. The DNA of the CDR3 is TGTGCCAGTAGCTTTTATGGGGGGACAGGCTATTACAATGAGCAGTTCTTC. This translates into CASSFYGGTGYYNEQFF.

The V call is TRBV19, the J call TRBJ1-5; 8 bases are a match to TRBD1. V trimming: 7 bases; J trimming: 6 bases; junction bases outside the gene matches: 11. This CDR3 contains 15 residues. Germline loops: CDR1 LNHDA, CDR2 SQIVND (reference sequence). In DNA form, the CDR3 reads TGTGCCAGTACCTCGGACAGGGTCGCAGGTCAGCCCCAGCATTTT. Translation gives CASTSDRVAGQPQHF.

The table lists this clone with a few counts. This rearrangement joins TRBV28 to TRBJ2-5; D remains unclear. The CDR3 contains 11 residues. V lost 8 bases and J 5 bases, leaving 9 bases between the germline ends. CDR1 is MDHEN, CDR2 SYDVKM, per germline. Here the CDR3 DNA reads TGTGCCAGCCACAAGTGGGAGACCCAGTACTTC. This gives the protein CASHKWETQYF.

V is TRBV5-1 and J is TRBJ2-7, with TRBD1 matching over 9 bases. With V trimmed by 3 bases and J by 2 bases, 6 bases remained unmatched. Germline V gene sequence: CDR1 SGHRS, CDR2 YFSETQ. The CDR3 spans 15 residues. DNA for the CDR3: TGCGCCAGCAGCTCCTGGACAGGGGCGACCTACGAGCAGTACTTC. It is translated as CASSSWTGATYEQYF.

The genes are TRBV28 and TRBJ2-3; D call uncertain. Trimming took off 5 bases at V and 2 bases at J, with 11 bases between the two ends. Germline assignment: CDR1 MDHEN and CDR2 SYDVKM. The CDR3 covers 14 residues. CDR3 coding DNA: TGTGCCAGCAGTCCCCTTAGGGCCACAGATACGCAGTATTTT. Translation gives CASSPLRATDTQYF.